A single sample gave rise to the 17 T cell receptor beta chains below, sequenced in a study of blood T cell repertoires in COVID-19. Assay used: immunoSEQ multiplex PCR; TCRdb lists only in-frame clones, some missing. Here the sample spans about 310,000 clones, about 90% being singletons. The sample consisted of PBMCs or T cells enriched from blood (not recorded which). The receptors were gathered from a woman between 25 and 40 years old who had recovered from COVID-19.

The chain has TRBV11-3 and TRBJ2-2; 10 bases match TRBD1. There are 15 residues in the CDR3. From germline, CDR1 is SGHNT and CDR2 YENEEA. V shed 5 bases, J shed 4 bases, and the junction held 4 bases outside the gene matches. The CDR3, as DNA: TGTGCCAGCAGCGGGGACAGGGGTTTCACCGGGGAGCTGTTTTTT. Its translation is CASSGDRGFTGELFF. The whole variable domain, filled in from reference TRBV11-3 and TRBJ2-2, reads EAGVVQSPRYKIIEKKQPVAFWCNPISGHNTLYWYLQNLGQGPELLIRYENEEAVDDSQLPKDRFSAERLKGVDSTLKIQPAELGDSAVYLCASSGDRGFTGELFFGEGSRLTVL.

This chain joins TRBV19 and TRBJ1-2; 9 nucleotides align to TRBD1. J gave up 3 bases and V 5 bases, and 13 bases lay outside the gene matches. The CDR3 loop spans 17 amino acids. CDR1 is LNHDA and CDR2 is SQIVND in the germline V gene (reference sequence). The DNA for the CDR3 is TGTGCCAGTAGTCCGCAGGGACAGGGAAGTTTCTACTATGGCTACACCTTC. Encoded protein: CASSPQGQGSFYYGYTF.

The gene calls are TRBV7-2 and TRBJ2-1; 8 nucleotides align to TRBD2. The ends lost 4 bases at V and 7 bases at J; junction bases unmatched: 9. In germline, CDR1 is SGHTA, CDR2 FQGNSA. This CDR3 contains 15 residues. CDR3 in DNA: TGTGCCAGCAGCTCCGGGGGGGGCGCGGGGAATGAGCAGTTCTTC. This sequence encodes CASSSGGGAGNEQFF.

This rearrangement joins TRBV9 to TRBJ1-2; weak D call: TRBD1 (6 bases). CDR3 length: 15 residues. Germline V gene sequence: CDR1 SGDLS, CDR2 YYNGEE. The ends were cut back, 3 bases at V and 3 bases at J, with 15 bases in the middle. Here the CDR3 DNA reads TGTGCCAGCAGCGCGGCATCGGGGGGGCACTATGGCTACACCTTC. It yields the protein CASSAASGGHYGYTF. Drawing the rest from reference TRBV9 and TRBJ1-2, the complete variable domain is DSGVTQTPKHLITATGQRVTLRCSPRSGDLSVYWYQQSLDQGLQFLIQYYNGEERAKGNILERFSAQQFPDLHSELNLSSLELGDSALYFCASSAASGGHYGYTFGSGTRLTVV.

V usage is TRBV5-1 and J usage is TRBJ2-2; D remains unclear. The length of the CDR3 is 14 residues. Trimming stripped 0 bases from V and 5 bases from J, with 8 bases between. Germline assignment: CDR1 SGHRS and CDR2 YFSETQ. Here the CDR3 reads CASSLAVVTGELFF. DNA of the CDR3: TGCGCCAGCAGCTTGGCGGTGGTAACCGGGGAGCTGTTTTTT.

V gene TRBV28 combines with J gene TRBJ1-4; weak D call: TRBD1 (5 bases). The ends were cut back, 1 base at V and 5 bases at J, with 17 bases in the middle. Per germline, CDR1 MDHEN and CDR2 SYDVKM. The CDR3 runs to 17 residues. The DNA for the CDR3 is TGTGCCAGCAGTTTATATACGGATGGGGGAGGGAATGAAAAACTGTTTTTT. Amino acid sequence: CASSLYTDGGGNEKLFF.

The chain recombines TRBV28 with TRBJ1-6, with D hard to call. V was pared by 2 bases and J by 5 bases, with 4 bases between. The V gene's germline CDR1 is MDHEN and CDR2 SYDVKM. The CDR3 runs to 13 residues. The CDR3 spells CASSLQNNSPLHF. CDR3 nucleotide sequence: TGTGCCAGCAGTTTACAAAATAATTCACCCCTCCACTTT.

The V call is TRBV27, the J call TRBJ2-7, with D possibly being TRBD1 (5 bases). From germline, CDR1 is MNHEY and CDR2 SMNVEV (reference sequence). V lost 7 bases, J lost 3 bases, and 19 bases lay in between. This CDR3 spans 15 amino acids. CDR3 in DNA: TGTGCCAGCATATACCGGCAGGGATGGAGCTACGAGCAGTACTTC. Its translation is CASIYRQGWSYEQYF.

V usage is TRBV5-3 and J usage is TRBJ2-5, with D uncertain. TRBV5-3 has ORF status, its function being uncertain. The length of the CDR3 is 10 residues. V gave up 5 bases and J gave up 5 bases, with 4 bases separating them. CDR3 DNA sequence: TGTGCCAGAAGGAGGGAGACCCAGTACTTC. Translated, it gives CARRRETQYF.

This clone was seen more than once but under ten times. V gene TRBV4-2 combines with J gene TRBJ2-7, with 11 bases fitting TRBD2. Germline assignment: CDR1 LGHNA and CDR2 YNFKEQ. V was clipped by 1 base and J by 4 bases; unmatched bases: 3. The CDR3 contains 15 residues. This CDR3 reads CASSQAGTSGYEQYF. CDR3 DNA: TGTGCCAGCAGCCAAGCCGGGACTAGCGGTTACGAGCAGTACTTC.

This clone was counted only a few times. At the DNA level, this CDR3 is encoded by other sequences in the same sample as well. The chain carries TRBV4-1 and TRBJ1-1; 9 positions agree with TRBD1. The CDR3 has 15 residues. Germline V gene data show CDR1 as MGHRA and CDR2 as YSYEKL. With V trimmed by 3 bases and J by 5 bases, 7 bases remained unmatched. The CDR3 here is CASSQVTGGETEAFF. The CDR3 region has the DNA TGCGCCAGCAGCCAGGTAACAGGGGGCGAAACTGAAGCTTTCTTT.

This rearrangement joins TRBV12-5 to TRBJ2-3; D gene ambiguous. V dropped 5 bases and J dropped 9 bases, with 15 bases sitting between them. Per the germline V gene, CDR1 is LGHNT and CDR2 is FRNRAP. The CDR3 has 13 amino acids. The CDR3 DNA reads TGTGCTAGTGGTGCCCCATACTACCCGACGCAGTATTTT. It is translated as CASGAPYYPTQYF.

V usage is TRBV5-5 and J usage is TRBJ2-1; D unclear. Trimming stripped 4 bases from V and 6 bases from J, with 11 bases between. The CDR3 consists of 13 residues. Per the germline V gene, CDR1 is SGHKS and CDR2 is YYEKEE (reference sequence). CDR3 loop: CASSLSRSNEQFF. In DNA, the CDR3 is TGTGCCAGCAGCCTCTCCCGTTCCAATGAGCAGTTCTTC.

This clone appeared a single time. This chain links TRBV5-1 with TRBJ2-1, with D perhaps TRBD2 (5 bases). The V end lost 2 bases, the J end lost 6 bases, and 12 bases lay between the germline ends. From germline, CDR1 is SGHRS and CDR2 YFSETQ. This CDR3 contains 14 residues. The CDR3 region has the DNA TGCGCCAGCAGCTTTTTCTCGGGGATCAATGAGCAGTTCTTC. Protein sequence: CASSFFSGINEQFF.

The genes are TRBV2 and TRBJ2-6, with 8 nucleotides matching TRBD1. Germline V CDR1 and CDR2: SNHLY, FYNNEI. V gave up 9 bases and J gave up 3 bases; unmatched junction bases: 7. CDR3 length: 15 residues. The DNA of the CDR3 is TGTGCCAGATTTTCAGGGGGCTATGGGGCCAACGTCCTGACTTTC. This encodes CARFSGGYGANVLTF.

The J gene is TRBJ1-2, the V gene TRBV6-5, with TRBD1 matching over 8 bases. Germline V gene sequence: CDR1 MNHEY, CDR2 SVGAGI. V shed 2 bases, J shed 3 bases, and the junction held 2 bases outside the gene matches. This CDR3 spans 14 amino acids. The CDR3 reads CASSYVQGDYGYTF. CDR3 DNA: TGTGCCAGCAGTTACGTACAGGGGGACTATGGCTACACCTTC.

This clone has a handful of counts. This sequence joins TRBV6-2 or TRBV6-3 and TRBJ1-1; tentatively, D is TRBD1 (5 bases). CDR3 size: 17 residues. CDR1 is MNHEY, CDR2 SVGEGT, per germline. Trimming left V 0 bases short and J 1 base short, with 15 bases between. The CDR3 DNA reads TGTGCCAGCAGTTACTCGAGGACACCAGTAAAGAACACTGAAGCTTTCTTT. Translation: CASSYSRTPVKNTEAFF.